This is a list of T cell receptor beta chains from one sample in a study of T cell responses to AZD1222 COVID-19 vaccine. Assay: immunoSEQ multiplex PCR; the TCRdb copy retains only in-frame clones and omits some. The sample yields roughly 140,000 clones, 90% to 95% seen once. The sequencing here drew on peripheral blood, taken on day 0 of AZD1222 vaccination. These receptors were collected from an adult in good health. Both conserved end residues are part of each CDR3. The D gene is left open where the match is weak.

CDR3 protein: CASSKRERETQYF; CDR3 DNA: TGTGCCAGCAGTAAACGGGAGCGCGAGACCCAGTACTTC; D gene: -; CDR3 length: 13; V gene: TRBV6-5; J gene: TRBJ2-5
CDR3 protein: CASSRGQGPNTEAFF; CDR3 DNA: TGCGCCAGCAGCCGGGGACAGGGGCCGAACACTGAAGCTTTCTTT; D gene: TRBD1; CDR3 length: 15; V gene: TRBV4-1; J gene: TRBJ1-1
CDR3 protein: CASSQDINEKLFF; CDR3 DNA: TGTGCCAGCAGCCAAGATATAAATGAAAAACTGTTTTTT; D gene: -; CDR3 length: 13; V gene: TRBV14; J gene: TRBJ1-4
CDR3 protein: CASSEDRGSYNEQFF; CDR3 DNA: TGTGCCAGCAGCGAGGACAGGGGCTCCTACAATGAGCAGTTCTTC; D gene: TRBD1; CDR3 length: 15; V gene: TRBV7-3; J gene: TRBJ2-1
CDR3 protein: CASSRQGNEQFF; CDR3 DNA: TGTGCCAGCAGTAGACAGGGGAATGAGCAGTTCTTC; D gene: TRBD1; CDR3 length: 12; V gene: TRBV6-6; J gene: TRBJ2-1
CDR3 protein: CASSYDRANYGYTF; CDR3 DNA: TGCGCCAGCAGCTACGACAGAGCGAACTATGGCTACACCTTC; D gene: -; CDR3 length: 14; V gene: TRBV5-1; J gene: TRBJ1-2
CDR3 protein: CASSLLSQETQYF; CDR3 DNA: TGTGCCAGCAGTTTATTGAGTCAAGAGACCCAGTACTTC; D gene: -; CDR3 length: 13; V gene: TRBV28; J gene: TRBJ2-5
CDR3 protein: CASSGGTSGTDTQYF; CDR3 DNA: TGTGCCAGCAGCGGCGGGACTAGCGGCACAGATACGCAGTATTTT; D gene: TRBD2; CDR3 length: 15; V gene: TRBV7-6; J gene: TRBJ2-3
CDR3 protein: CASSIGPGDTEAFF; CDR3 DNA: TGTGCCAGTAGTATAGGGCCAGGGGACACTGAAGCTTTCTTT; D gene: -; CDR3 length: 14; V gene: TRBV19; J gene: TRBJ1-1
CDR3 protein: CASSQDLLGTEAFF; CDR3 DNA: TGCGCCAGCAGCCAAGACCTTTTAGGCACTGAAGCTTTCTTT; D gene: -; CDR3 length: 14; V gene: TRBV4-1; J gene: TRBJ1-1
CDR3 protein: CASQEGSEAFF; CDR3 DNA: TGTGCCTCTCAGGAAGGGAGTGAAGCTTTCTTT; D gene: -; CDR3 length: 11; V gene: TRBV10-3; J gene: TRBJ1-1
CDR3 protein: CASSLSLTGELFF; CDR3 DNA: TGTGCCAGCAGTTTATCCCTCACCGGGGAGCTGTTTTTT; D gene: -; CDR3 length: 13; V gene: TRBV12-3/TRBV12-4; J gene: TRBJ2-2
CDR3 protein: CASSLLQGQNSPLHF; CDR3 DNA: TGTGCCAGCAGCTTACTACAGGGGCAAAATTCACCCCTCCACTTT; D gene: TRBD1; CDR3 length: 15; V gene: TRBV7-8; J gene: TRBJ1-6
CDR3 protein: CASSMTSGGYNEQFF; CDR3 DNA: TGTGCCAGCAGTATGACTAGCGGGGGCTACAATGAGCAGTTCTTC; D gene: TRBD2; CDR3 length: 15; V gene: TRBV6-5; J gene: TRBJ2-1
CDR3 protein: CASRVGYRDATEAFF; CDR3 DNA: TGCGCCAGCAGGGTGGGTTACAGGGATGCCACTGAAGCTTTCTTT; D gene: -; CDR3 length: 15; V gene: TRBV5-1; J gene: TRBJ1-1
CDR3 protein: CASSLEEGEQFF; CDR3 DNA: TGTGCCAGCAGCCTGGAGGAGGGTGAGCAGTTCTTC; D gene: -; CDR3 length: 12; V gene: TRBV5-5; J gene: TRBJ2-1
CDR3 protein: CASSQQSMNTEAFF; CDR3 DNA: TGTGCCAGCTCACAGCAATCCATGAACACTGAAGCTTTCTTT; D gene: -; CDR3 length: 14; V gene: TRBV18; J gene: TRBJ1-1
CDR3 protein: CASRVGTIDTEAFF; CDR3 DNA: TGCGCCAGCAGAGTTGGGACAATCGACACTGAAGCTTTCTTT; D gene: -; CDR3 length: 14; V gene: TRBV5-1; J gene: TRBJ1-1
CDR3 protein: CASSKAGTGGGNQPQHF; CDR3 DNA: TGTGCCAGCAGTAAAGCCGGGACAGGGGGCGGCAATCAGCCCCAGCATTTT; D gene: TRBD1; CDR3 length: 17; V gene: TRBV6-1; J gene: TRBJ1-5
CDR3 protein: CASSLTGLVGTQYF; CDR3 DNA: TGTGCCAGCAGCTTGACGGGACTAGTGGGGACCCAGTACTTC; D gene: TRBD2; CDR3 length: 14; V gene: TRBV5-4; J gene: TRBJ2-5
CDR3 protein: CASSLVGTGGGSPLHF; CDR3 DNA: TGTGCCAGCAGCTTAGTAGGGACAGGGGGCGGGTCACCCCTCCACTTT; D gene: TRBD1; CDR3 length: 16; V gene: TRBV7-2; J gene: TRBJ1-6
CDR3 protein: CASLSLDGYGYTF; CDR3 DNA: TGTGCCAGCCTCTCTCTGGACGGCTATGGCTACACCTTC; D gene: -; CDR3 length: 13; V gene: TRBV6-5; J gene: TRBJ1-2
CDR3 protein: CASSLAGPRETQYF; CDR3 DNA: TGTGCCAGCAGCTTAGCAGGGCCTCGGGAGACCCAGTACTTC; D gene: -; CDR3 length: 14; V gene: TRBV7-7; J gene: TRBJ2-5